This T cell receptor beta chain was sequenced in a study of T-cell memory formation after mild COVID-19. Across the whole study: Most TCR clusters belonged to a single donor.

TCRdb processed the 5' RACE reads anew with MiXCR; each CDR3 protein has one entry. Altogether 350,000 to 400,000 distinct CDR3 sequences are present, 21% being singletons, with the ten largest covering approximately 12%. Remarks on this clonotype: The antigen is unknown.

Overall study findings and caveats: Several responding clones turned up in pre-infection memory, indicating that cross-reactive memory may have taken part. Contracting CD4+ clones sat mainly in CM and EM; CD8+ in EMRA. The study found balanced CD4/CD8 in clones contracting day 15 to 85 and a CD4+ lean in later expanders.

Germline assignment: CDR1 MGHRA and CDR2 YSYEKL. The CDR3 extends over 16 amino acids. Losses at the gene ends were 1 base for V and 2 bases for J; bases not matched to a gene: 4. Material for sequencing was PBMCs or a T cell subset sorted from them (not recorded which). The clonotype originates from an adult woman who had mild COVID-19 (a few samples of this study predate the infection). Cell type and time point are not known. The gene calls are TRBV4-1 and TRBJ2-7; 11 bases align to TRBD1. The CDR3 DNA follows: TGCGCCAGCAGCCAAGGACCGGGACAGGGGGCCTACGAGCAGTACTTC. The encoded protein is CASSQGPGQGAYEQYF.